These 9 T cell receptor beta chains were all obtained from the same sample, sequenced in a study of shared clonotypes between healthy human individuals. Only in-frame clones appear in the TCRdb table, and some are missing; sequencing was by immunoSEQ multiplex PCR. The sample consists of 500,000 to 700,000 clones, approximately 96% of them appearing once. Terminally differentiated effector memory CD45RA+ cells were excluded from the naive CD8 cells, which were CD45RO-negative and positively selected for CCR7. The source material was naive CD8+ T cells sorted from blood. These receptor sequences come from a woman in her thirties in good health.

CDR3 loop: CASSLGRGFGVGAFF. DNA of the CDR3: TGTGCCAGCAGCTTGGGTAGGGGATTTGGGGTGGGAGCTTTCTTT. The chain has TRBV5-6 and TRBJ1-1; weak D call: TRBD1 (5 bases). The CDR3 is 15 residues long. Germline-derived CDR1 and CDR2 are SGHDT and YYEEEE. Trimming took 0 bases from V and 10 from J, leaving 19 bases between them.

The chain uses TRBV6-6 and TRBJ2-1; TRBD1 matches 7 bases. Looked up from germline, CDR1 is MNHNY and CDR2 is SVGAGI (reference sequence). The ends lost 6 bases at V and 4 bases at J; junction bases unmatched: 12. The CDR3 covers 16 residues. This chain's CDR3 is CASRHMLGGLYNEQFF. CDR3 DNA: TGTGCCAGCAGGCATATGCTAGGGGGCCTATACAATGAGCAGTTCTTC.

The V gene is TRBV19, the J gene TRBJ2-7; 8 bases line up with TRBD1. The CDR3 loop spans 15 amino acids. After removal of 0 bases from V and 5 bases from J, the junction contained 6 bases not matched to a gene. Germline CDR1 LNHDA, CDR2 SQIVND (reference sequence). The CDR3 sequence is CASSIDRQGSDEQYF. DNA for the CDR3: TGTGCCAGTAGTATAGATAGACAGGGGAGCGACGAGCAGTACTTC. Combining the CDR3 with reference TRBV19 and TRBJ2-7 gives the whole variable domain DGGITQSPKYLFRKEGQNVTLSCEQNLNHDAMYWYRQDPGQGLRLIYYSQIVNDFQKGDIAEGYSVSREKKESFPLTVTSAQKNPTAFYLCASSIDRQGSDEQYFGPGTRLTVT.

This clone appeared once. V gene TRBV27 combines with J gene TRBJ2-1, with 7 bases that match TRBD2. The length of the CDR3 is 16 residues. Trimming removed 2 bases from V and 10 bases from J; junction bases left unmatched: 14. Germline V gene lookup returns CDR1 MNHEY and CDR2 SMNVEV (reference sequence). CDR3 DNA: TGTGCCAGCAGTTTAGTTTCGTATGGTAGCGGGCGAGAGCAGTTCTTC. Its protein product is CASSLVSYGSGREQFF.

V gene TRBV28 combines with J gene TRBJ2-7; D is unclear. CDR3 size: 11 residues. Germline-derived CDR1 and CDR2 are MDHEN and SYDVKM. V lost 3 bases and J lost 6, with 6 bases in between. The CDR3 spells CASSFFSEQYF. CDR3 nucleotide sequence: TGTGCCAGCAGTTTTTTTAGCGAGCAGTACTTC.

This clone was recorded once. The CDR3 is CATSRGGEGPEETQYF. The CDR3 DNA reads TGTGCCACCAGCAGAGGGGGGGAGGGTCCCGAAGAGACCCAGTACTTC. The chain carries TRBV15 and TRBJ2-5; 7 nucleotides align to TRBD2. This CDR3 comprises 16 residues. In germline, CDR1 is LNHNV, CDR2 YYDKDF (reference sequence). V lost 1 base, J lost 3 bases, and 8 bases stayed unmatched.

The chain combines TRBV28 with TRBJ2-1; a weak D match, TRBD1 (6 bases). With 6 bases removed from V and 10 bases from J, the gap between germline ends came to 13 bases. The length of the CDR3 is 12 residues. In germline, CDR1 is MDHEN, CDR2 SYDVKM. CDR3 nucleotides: TGTGCCAGCAGCCTACAGGGAGAGGAGCAGTTCTTC. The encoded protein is CASSLQGEEQFF. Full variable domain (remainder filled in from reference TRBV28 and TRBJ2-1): DVKVTQSSRYLVKRTGEKVFLECVQDMDHENMFWYRQDPGLGLRLIYFSYDVKMKEKGDIPEGYSVSREKKERFSLILESASTNQTSMYLCASSLQGEEQFFGPGTRLTVL.

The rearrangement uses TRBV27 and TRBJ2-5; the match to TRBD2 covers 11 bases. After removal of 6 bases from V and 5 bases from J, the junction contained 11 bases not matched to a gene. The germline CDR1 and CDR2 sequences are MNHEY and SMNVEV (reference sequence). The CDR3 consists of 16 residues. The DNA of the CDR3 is TGTGCCAGCAGCACTGCCACTAGCGGGAGATGGGAGACCCAGTACTTC. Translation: CASSTATSGRWETQYF.

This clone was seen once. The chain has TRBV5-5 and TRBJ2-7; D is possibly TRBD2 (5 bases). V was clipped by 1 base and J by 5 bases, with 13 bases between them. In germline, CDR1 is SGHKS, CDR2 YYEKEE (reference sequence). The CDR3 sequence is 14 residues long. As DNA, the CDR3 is TGTGCCAGCAGCTTGAGCGGTGAGGCCCACGAGCAGTACTTC. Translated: CASSLSGEAHEQYF.